The next 6 T cell receptor beta chains were all read from a single sample in a study of T cell responses to AZD1222 COVID-19 vaccine. The table came from immunoSEQ multiplex PCR; TCRdb's copy has only in-frame clones and leaves some out. The table includes 250,000 to 300,000 clones, 90% to 95% detected once. Here the sequenced sample was peripheral blood, taken 28 days after the second AZD1222 dose. These receptors were taken from an adult who received the AZD1222 COVID-19 vaccine.

The rearrangement links TRBV7-9 to TRBJ2-2; 7 positions match TRBD2. The CDR3 runs to 14 residues. J lost 7 bases, V lost 6 bases, and 8 bases had no gene match. Germline assignment: CDR1 SEHNR and CDR2 FQNEAQ (reference sequence). CDR3: CASRWEGNDGELFF. The CDR3 DNA reads TGTGCCAGCAGGTGGGAGGGAAACGACGGGGAGCTGTTTTTT.

The rearrangement joins TRBV29-1 to TRBJ2-7; the D gene is possibly TRBD1 (6 bases). This CDR3 contains 11 residues. CDR1 and CDR2 (germline): SQVTM, ANQGSEA. V dropped 7 bases and J dropped 3 bases, with 10 bases sitting between them. In nucleotides, the CDR3 is TGCAGCGCATGGGACAACTACGAGCAGTACTTC. Its protein is CSAWDNYEQYF.

A word on this clone: Other DNA variants within this sample encode the same CDR3. This rearrangement joins TRBV20-1 to TRBJ1-1, with D perhaps matching TRBD1 (5 bases). The CDR3 covers 11 residues. Trimming stripped 5 bases from V and 3 bases from J, with 7 bases between. CDR1 and CDR2 from the germline V gene are DFQATT and SNEGSKA (reference sequence). For the CDR3, the DNA is TGCAGTGCTCGGGGGGACACTGAAGCTTTCTTT. Translated, it gives CSARGDTEAFF.

The rearrangement uses TRBV9 and TRBJ2-2; tentatively, D is TRBD2 (5 bases). Germline V gives CDR1 SGDLS, CDR2 YYNGEE. The CDR3 has 17 residues. Trimming stripped 4 bases from V and 4 bases from J, with 20 bases between. CDR3 DNA sequence: TGTGCCAGCAGCCTCCACCCCAGCGGCGCGGTCACCGGGGAGCTGTTTTTT. This sequence encodes CASSLHPSGAVTGELFF.

This chain connects TRBV5-1 to TRBJ2-4; 7 positions agree with TRBD1. The V segment lost 0 bases and the J segment 7 bases; nucleotides outside the gene matches: 4. The CDR3 is made up of 14 amino acids. The germline gives CDR1 SGHRS, CDR2 YFSETQ. The CDR3 here is CASSLVLQGNIQYF. CDR3 bases: TGCGCCAGCAGCTTGGTTTTACAGGGGAACATTCAGTACTTC.

The chain recombines TRBV28 with TRBJ2-7, with D uncertain. V gave up 2 bases and J gave up 1 base, with 3 bases separating them. Looked up from germline, CDR1 is MDHEN and CDR2 is SYDVKM. This CDR3 region has 12 residues. The CDR3 here is CASSLPSYEQYF. The DNA for the CDR3 is TGTGCCAGCAGTTTACCTTCCTACGAGCAGTACTTC.